The next 27 T cell receptor beta chains were all read from a single sample in a study of graft-versus-host responses after intestinal transplantation. Their antigens remain unidentified. TCRdb's copy holds only in-frame clones and misses some; the assay was immunoSEQ multiplex PCR. The sample lists approximately 89,000 clones, approximately 90% seen once, with approximately 0.17% in the top ten. This material consisted of unstimulated CD4+ T cells sorted from spleen or lymph node cells, taken before intestinal transplant. These receptors were taken from a human donor who received an intestinal transplant.

This chain joins TRBV19 and TRBJ1-5; possibly TRBD1 for D (5 bases). Trimming pared 1 base from V and 12 bases from J, leaving 13 bases between. There are 13 residues in the CDR3. CDR1 is LNHDA, CDR2 SQIVND, per germline (reference sequence). DNA for the CDR3: TGTGCCAGTAGTATAGTCGACAGCGCCTTCCAGCATTTT. It is translated as CASSIVDSAFQHF. The full variable domain, rest sourced from reference TRBV19 and TRBJ1-5, is DGGITQSPKYLFRKEGQNVTLSCEQNLNHDAMYWYRQDPGQGLRLIYYSQIVNDFQKGDIAEGYSVSREKKESFPLTVTSAQKNPTAFYLCASSIVDSAFQHFGDGTRLSIL.

The rearrangement links TRBV9 to TRBJ2-1, with 11 bases lining up with TRBD1. Germline trimming cut 4 bases from V and 5 bases from J; bases unmatched to any gene: 23. CDR1 and CDR2 from the germline V gene are SGDLS and YYNGEE. The CDR3 has 21 amino acids. The CDR3, as DNA: TGTGCCAGCAGCCACTACGTAACTGCACGTACCGGGACAGGGGGAGACAATGAGCAGTTCTTC. This translates into CASSHYVTARTGTGGDNEQFF. Using reference TRBV9 and TRBJ2-1 for the parts outside the CDR3, the full variable domain is DSGVTQTPKHLITATGQRVTLRCSPRSGDLSVYWYQQSLDQGLQFLIQYYNGEERAKGNILERFSAQQFPDLHSELNLSSLELGDSALYFCASSHYVTARTGTGGDNEQFFGPGTRLTVL.

Concerning this clone: At one end the junction does not follow the germline gene, possibly because of a read error. The rearrangement uses TRBV18 and TRBJ2-7, with 12 bases fitting TRBD2. CDR3 length: 13 residues. Germline CDR1 is KGHSH and CDR2 is LQKENI. The CDR3, as DNA: TGTGCCAGCTCCCCACTAGCGGGAGGCGAGCAGTACTTC. This translates into CASSPLAGGEQYF. Full variable domain (rest looked up from reference TRBV18 and TRBJ2-7): NAGVMQNPRHLVRRRGQEARLRCSPMKGHSHVYWYRQLPEEGLKFMVYLQKENIIDESGMPKERFSAEFPKEGPSILRIQQVVRGDSAAYFCASSPLAGGEQYFGPGTRLTVT.

This chain joins TRBV19 and TRBJ1-6; D remains ambiguous. The length of the CDR3 is 14 residues. The germline V and J ends were trimmed by 3 bases and 8 bases, with 11 bases remaining between them. The germline gives CDR1 LNHDA, CDR2 SQIVND (reference sequence). This chain's CDR3 is CASSISGFDSPLHF. CDR3 sequence (DNA): TGTGCCAGTAGTATCTCCGGGTTTGATTCACCCCTCCACTTT.

The V and J genes are TRBV30 and TRBJ2-6; no clear D gene. This CDR3 contains 16 residues. Trimming pared 1 base from V and 0 bases from J, leaving 10 bases between. Germline V CDR1 and CDR2: GTSNPN, SVGIG (reference sequence). CDR3 residues: CAWSGSLVSGANVLTF. CDR3 nucleotides: TGTGCCTGGAGTGGGTCATTAGTCTCTGGGGCCAACGTCCTGACTTTC. Full variable domain (remainder filled in from reference TRBV30 and TRBJ2-6): SQTIHQWPATLVQPVGSPLSLECTVEGTSNPNLYWYRQAAGRGLQLLFYSVGIGQISSEVPQNLSASRPQDRQFILSSKKLLLSDSGFYLCAWSGSLVSGANVLTFGAGSRLTVL.

The genes are TRBV4-2 and TRBJ2-7; TRBD2 agrees at 10 bases. CDR1 and CDR2 from the germline V gene are LGHNA and YNFKEQ. J lost 3 bases, V lost 0 bases, and 14 bases had no gene match. CDR3 length: 19 amino acids. Here the CDR3 DNA reads TGTGCCAGCAGCCAAGAGGCCCTAGCGGGAGAGGGCCGTCTCTACGAGCAGTACTTC. Amino acids: CASSQEALAGEGRLYEQYF.

This clone came up once. The chain employs TRBV7-7 and TRBJ2-2, with D possibly being TRBD2 (5 bases). Germline values: CDR1 SSHAT, CDR2 FNYEAQ (reference sequence). The CDR3 loop spans 12 amino acids. CDR3 in DNA: TGTGGCTACCCCGGGAACCGCGGGGAGCTGTTTTTT. Translated: CGYPGNRGELFF.

The chain is built from TRBV30 and TRBJ2-7, with TRBD2 matching 8 bases. Germline V gene data show CDR1 as GTSNPN and CDR2 as SVGIG (reference sequence). V was clipped by 3 bases and J by 0 bases; unmatched bases: 13. The CDR3 contains 17 residues. In DNA form, the CDR3 reads TGTGCCTGGAGGAGGGCTCTAACTAGCGGCAGCTCCTACGAGCAGTACTTC. It is translated as CAWRRALTSGSSYEQYF.

The chain uses TRBV5-4 and TRBJ2-3; maybe TRBD2 (6 bases). The length of the CDR3 is 14 residues. Germline V gene sequence: CDR1 SGHNT, CDR2 YYREEE (reference sequence). Trimming took off 0 bases at V and 8 bases at J, with 13 bases between the two ends. CDR3 DNA sequence: TGTGCCAGCAGCTTGGGACGGGACTTGCCTACGCAGTATTTT. Its protein is CASSLGRDLPTQYF. Variable domain in full (rest from reference TRBV5-4 and TRBJ2-3): ETGVTQSPTHLIKTRGQQVTLRCSSQSGHNTVSWYQQALGQGPQFIFQYYREEENGRGNFPPRFSGLQFPNYSSELNVNALELDDSALYLCASSLGRDLPTQYFGPGTRLTVL.

The chain is built from TRBV18 and TRBJ2-3; 11 bases are a match to TRBD2. V lost 6 bases to trimming and J lost 4 bases; unmatched junction nucleotides: 6. The germline V gene encodes CDR1 KGHSH and CDR2 LQKENI. The CDR3 loop spans 15 amino acids. DNA of the CDR3: TGTGCCAGCTCGCAACTAGCGGGAGTTGCAGATACGCAGTATTTT. Translation: CASSQLAGVADTQYF.

J is TRBJ2-3 and V is TRBV30; the match to TRBD1 covers 7 bases. V trimming: 1 base; J trimming: 2 bases; junction bases outside the gene matches: 9. CDR1 and CDR2 from the germline V gene are GTSNPN and SVGIG (reference sequence). This CDR3 spans 16 amino acids. The CDR3 region has the DNA TGTGCCTGGAGTGGGCGAGGGGGCTCGGCCACAGATACGCAGTATTTT. Its protein product is CAWSGRGGSATDTQYF.

This rearrangement joins TRBV27 to TRBJ2-5; TRBD1 agrees at 10 bases. Germline loops: CDR1 MNHEY, CDR2 SMNVEV (reference sequence). This CDR3 contains 15 residues. With V trimmed by 3 bases and J by 5 bases, 6 bases remained unmatched. CDR3 sequence reads: CASSLRDRGLETQYF. Here the CDR3 DNA reads TGTGCCAGCAGTTTGCGGGACAGGGGTTTGGAGACCCAGTACTTC.

V is TRBV12-5 and J is TRBJ1-5; D perhaps matches TRBD1 (6 bases). V was cut by 6 bases and J by 4 bases, with 19 bases left in between. Germline loops: CDR1 LGHNT, CDR2 FRNRAP. CDR3 length: 16 amino acids. Here the CDR3 DNA reads TGTGCTAGTGGGGGCTCATTAAGGGGGTCGAATCAGCCCCAGCATTTT. It codes for CASGGSLRGSNQPQHF.

V usage is TRBV5-6 and J usage is TRBJ2-7; D gene unclear. V shed 1 base and J shed 0 bases, with 2 bases lying between them. The CDR3 extends over 12 amino acids. Germline-derived CDR1 and CDR2 are SGHDT and YYEEEE. In DNA, the CDR3 is TGTGCCAGCAGCTTGCACTCCTACGAGCAGTACTTC. As protein: CASSLHSYEQYF.

This chain joins TRBV19 and TRBJ2-6; D gene unclear. Per germline, CDR1 LNHDA and CDR2 SQIVND (reference sequence). V lost 1 base and J lost 2, with 6 bases in between. This CDR3 has 15 amino acids. The CDR3 sequence is CASSIAGTGANVLTF. The CDR3, as DNA: TGTGCCAGTAGTATAGCAGGCACTGGGGCCAACGTCCTGACTTTC.

The chain uses TRBV19 and TRBJ2-5; TRBD2 aligns across 8 bases. Germline trimming cut 0 bases from V and 5 bases from J; bases unmatched to any gene: 5. The V gene's germline CDR1 is LNHDA and CDR2 SQIVND (reference sequence). The CDR3 consists of 15 residues. CDR3 in amino acids: CASSIDRGGLETQYF. CDR3 sequence (DNA): TGTGCCAGTAGTATAGACCGGGGGGGCCTCGAGACCCAGTACTTC. The variable domain in full, completed from reference TRBV19 and TRBJ2-5, reads DGGITQSPKYLFRKEGQNVTLSCEQNLNHDAMYWYRQDPGQGLRLIYYSQIVNDFQKGDIAEGYSVSREKKESFPLTVTSAQKNPTAFYLCASSIDRGGLETQYFGPGTRLLVL.

V gene TRBV27 combines with J gene TRBJ1-2; a possible D gene is TRBD1 (6 bases). Germline CDR1 and CDR2: MNHEY and SMNVEV (reference sequence). This CDR3 has 10 residues. CDR3 DNA sequence: TGTGTGGGGGCACACTATGGCTACACCTTC. Protein product: CVGAHYGYTF.

The chain employs TRBV7-9 and TRBJ2-7, with D unclear. Germline V CDR1 and CDR2: SEHNR, FQNEAQ (reference sequence). The CDR3 spans 14 residues. Trimming pared 2 bases from V and 3 bases from J, leaving 11 bases between. CDR3 nucleotide sequence: TGTGCCAGCAGCTTAAGTTCGAACAACTACGAGCAGTACTTC. Its protein is CASSLSSNNYEQYF.

The chain combines TRBV7-9 with TRBJ1-2; possible D gene TRBD1, 6 bases. There are 12 residues in the CDR3. CDR1 SEHNR and CDR2 FQNEAQ come from the germline V gene (reference sequence). V dropped 7 bases and J dropped 4 bases, with 10 bases sitting between them. The CDR3 spells CASTRTVYGYTF. The DNA of the CDR3 is TGTGCCAGCACCCGGACAGTCTATGGCTACACCTTC.

This chain uses TRBV11-3 with TRBJ2-1; perhaps TRBD2 as D (6 bases). Trimming stripped 7 bases from V and 8 bases from J, with 15 bases between. Germline CDR1 and CDR2: SGHNT and YENEEA. This CDR3 has 13 residues. The CDR3, as DNA: TGTGCCAGCAAGGTTTTACGCGGGGATGAGCAGTTCTTC. The encoded protein is CASKVLRGDEQFF.

This rearrangement joins TRBV6-1 to TRBJ1-4; a possible D gene is TRBD1 (6 bases). The V and J ends lost 2 bases and 3 bases respectively, with 10 bases between them. The CDR3 spans 15 residues. The germline V gene encodes CDR1 MNHNS and CDR2 SASEGT. The CDR3 coding sequence is TGTGCCAGCAGTGAATCGACAGGACCTAATGAAAAACTGTTTTTT. This translates into CASSESTGPNEKLFF.

The chain links TRBV18 to TRBJ2-1, with 9 bases matching TRBD2. V lost 3 bases to trimming and J lost 9 bases; unmatched junction nucleotides: 12. The CDR3 extends over 16 amino acids. From germline, CDR1 is KGHSH and CDR2 LQKENI. CDR3 protein: CASSPQVAGGRGEQFF. CDR3 DNA sequence: TGTGCCAGCTCACCGCAGGTTGCGGGGGGGCGTGGTGAGCAGTTCTTC.

The CDR3 DNA follows: TGTGCCAGCAGCCGCGGACAGGGCCAGGAGACCCAGTACTTC. Translating it yields CASSRGQGQETQYF. The chain is built from TRBV7-7 and TRBJ2-5; 8 positions match TRBD1. The V gene end was trimmed by 5 bases and the J gene end by 5 bases; junction bases not matched to a gene: 7. CDR3 length equals 14 residues. Germline V gives CDR1 SSHAT, CDR2 FNYEAQ (reference sequence).

This chain joins TRBV6-5 and TRBJ2-7; the match to TRBD1 covers 9 bases. The CDR3 sequence is 13 residues long. Trimming at V came to 5 bases and at J to 3 bases, leaving 2 bases not matched to a gene. The germline V gene has CDR1 MNHEY and CDR2 SVGAGI. The CDR3 loop reads CASSRDRVYEQYF. The CDR3 coding sequence is TGTGCCAGCAGTCGGGACAGGGTCTACGAGCAGTACTTC.

V usage is TRBV2 and J usage is TRBJ1-1; D uncertain. The CDR3 is 14 residues long. CDR1 and CDR2 (germline): SNHLY, FYNNEI. Trimming pared 3 bases from V and 4 bases from J, leaving 12 bases between. The CDR3 DNA follows: TGTGCCAGCAGTGAGAGTGGCCAGGTCACTGAAGCTTTCTTT. It translates to CASSESGQVTEAFF. The full variable domain, with the rest looked up from reference TRBV2 and TRBJ1-1, is EPEVTQTPSHQVTQMGQEVILRCVPISNHLYFYWYRQILGQKVEFLVSFYNNEISEKSEIFDDQFSVERPDGSNFTLKIRSTKLEDSAMYFCASSESGQVTEAFFGQGTRLTVV.

On this clone itself: The same CDR3 arises from other DNA sequences in this sample as well. The genes are TRBV18 and TRBJ2-2, with 9 positions matching TRBD1. The V gene end was trimmed by 3 bases and the J gene end by 5 bases; junction bases not matched to a gene: 4. The CDR3 is 15 amino acids. CDR1 is KGHSH, CDR2 LQKENI, per germline. The CDR3 DNA follows: TGTGCCAGCTCACCGGGACAGGGAAGGACCGGGGAGCTGTTTTTT. This translates into CASSPGQGRTGELFF.

The V and J genes are TRBV25-1 and TRBJ2-1, with D perhaps matching TRBD2 (5 bases). Between the trimmed V and J ends, which lost 0 bases and 5 bases, there was a span of 11 bases. The CDR3 length is 15 residues. Germline V gene sequence: CDR1 MGHDK, CDR2 SYGVNS. Written as DNA, the CDR3 is TGTGCCAGCAGTGAATATTCCCCGCGGGACAATGAGCAGTTCTTC. Translating gives CASSEYSPRDNEQFF.